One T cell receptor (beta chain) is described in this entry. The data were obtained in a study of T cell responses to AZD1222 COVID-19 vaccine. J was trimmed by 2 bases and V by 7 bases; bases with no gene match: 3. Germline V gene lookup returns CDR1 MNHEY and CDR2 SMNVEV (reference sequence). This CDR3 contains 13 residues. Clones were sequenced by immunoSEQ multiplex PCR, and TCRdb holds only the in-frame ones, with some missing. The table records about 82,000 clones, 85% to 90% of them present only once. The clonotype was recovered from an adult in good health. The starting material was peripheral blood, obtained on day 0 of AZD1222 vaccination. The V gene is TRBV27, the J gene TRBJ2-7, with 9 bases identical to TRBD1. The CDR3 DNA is TGTGCCAGCAAGGACAGGGGCCCCTACGAGCAGTACTTC. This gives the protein CASKDRGPYEQYF.